This T cell receptor beta chain was retrieved from a study of cytomegalovirus exposure and HLA in healthy donors. The CDR3 extends over 17 amino acids. Germline CDR1 is MGHDK and CDR2 is SYGVNS. V shed 3 bases and J shed 6 bases, with 20 bases lying between them. A multiplex PCR was run with 60 Vbeta primers and 13 Jbeta primers. The protocol was immunoSEQ multiplex PCR, while the TCRdb copy is restricted to in-frame clones and leaves out a portion. The sample lists roughly 190,000 clones; around 75% were seen once. The TCR originated in a woman aged 30 to 39 in good health and CMV-seronegative. V and J are TRBV25-1 and TRBJ1-4; tentatively, D is TRBD1 (6 bases). Specimen: PBMCs. In DNA, the CDR3 is TGTGCCAGCAGTGACATACCCAAGGGGGTGGGGGATGAAAAACTGTTTTTT. Protein: CASSDIPKGVGDEKLFF.